Here is one TCR beta chain with its context. It has no known antigen specificity. It has no much larger one-base neighbor in the sample; base qualities were not kept. This sample was taken from a study of T cell responses to AZD1222 COVID-19 vaccine (dated by TCRdb to the early 2020s). Concerning the study at large: AZD1222 recipients given second doses at about 4 weeks or at about 12 weeks were pooled, since spike-specific TCR depth and breadth were not found to differ between the two schedules. Enrollment into the trials was organized by age into subgroups of 18-55, 56-69 and 70-plus years, and those subgroups contained 148, 28 and 57 TCR-sequenced participants, respectively. A total of under 250 trial participants underwent TCR sequencing, of whom around 210 had received two doses of AZD1222 and 26 had received two doses of the MenACWY control vaccine. What the research found in general, with its limitations: In the small 56-69-year group, the increase in depth fell short of significance, most likely because of low power. Conclusions about previously exposed vaccinees are limited because only five or six AZD1222 recipients were SARS-CoV-2 seropositive at baseline. Spike-specific TCR breadth and depth rose significantly after two AZD1222 doses compared with day 0 and with MenACWY recipients. Participants were mostly white British, with more females than males. The authors suggested clonal diversity may have been underestimated. Vaccine-associated CD4 TCRs spanned the whole spike protein, with dominant responses in regions 160-218 and 743-854. No day 14 peak-response samples were available, so repertoires were characterized only after the peak T cell response. Reportedly, almost half of the unique spike-specific TCRs recognized epitopes lying outside the regions that are mutated in the B.1.351 and B.1.1.7 variants.

Interpreted using the paper, the time point label stands for: baseline before first vaccination. The vaccinee samples were drawn from two UK trials, COV001 and COV002, one of which was a single-blind randomized controlled phase 2/3 trial testing AZD1222 (ChAdOx1 nCoV-19) in healthy adults. For TCRbeta chain sequencing, PBMC samples from trial participants were taken at day 0 and at day 28 after the second dose. Including the terminal cysteine and phenylalanine, the CDR3 comprises 16 residues. This entry keeps only the CDR3 DNA: 48 bases, framed from base 1. V has 5 bases trimmed and J has 3 bases trimmed; junction bases matching no gene number 7. According to the germline V gene (reference sequence), CDR1 reads LNHDA and CDR2 reads SQIVND. The CDR3 regions of human TCRbeta chains were subjected to immunosequencing. As for how the authors treated the data: Repertoire TCRs were checked for matches against a reference library of SARS-CoV-2-specific TCRs that had been generated using the MIRA antigen-specificity platform. Breadth meant the fraction of unique TCRs that were SARS-CoV-2-associated, whereas depth meant the fraction of total T cells that were SARS-CoV-2-associated. Using the MIRA data, each spike-specific TCR was assigned both to the spike region to which the TCR was reactive and to a CD4 or CD8 class. Log10-transformed breadth and depth values were compared by one-way ANOVA with Sidak's multiple comparisons tests. Not all clones reach the TCRdb copy of this immuneACCESS table, which keeps in-frame sequences only. Checked studies attribute under half of the gap to unresolved V genes and leave the rest unexplained. The DNA was the basis for D and trimming; V, J and clone size are from that table. This sample is represented by 100,000 to 150,000 clones; 90% of them were singletons. The top ten clonotypes cover approximately 7.6% of the sample.

This clonotype was obtained from an adult in good health. The chain joins TRBV19 to TRBJ1-2, with TRBD1 matching 12 junction bases. Here the sequenced sample was peripheral blood, taken on day 0 of AZD1222 vaccination. The CDR3 region reads CASSLGTGGNDYGYTF. Read as DNA, the sequence is TGTGCCAGTAGTCTCGGGACAGGGGGCAACGACTATGGCTACACCTTC.